These 21 T cell receptor beta chains were all obtained from the same sample, sequenced in a study of blood T cells in healthy people across ages. Primed by a sample-barcoded 5' primer and a J-beta primer mix, a second PCR proceeded for about 7 to 12 cycles. TCRdb called the 5' RACE reads again in MiXCR, with one record for every CDR3 protein. Of roughly 1,100,000 distinct CDR3 sequences in the sample, under 30% were seen once. The same specimen was also included in a second study, on T cells of mothers and their children.

The sequencing sample was made of blood. The receptors here all came from a girl aged 2-10 years in good health.

J is TRBJ2-7 and V is TRBV10-2; D unresolved. Trimming removed 7 bases at V and 0 bases at J, with 13 bases between. This CDR3 spans 14 amino acids. Germline V lookup: CDR1 WSHSY, CDR2 SAAADI. The CDR3 protein is CASMGKLLSYEQYF. DNA for the CDR3: TGCGCCAGCATGGGAAAGCTTCTCTCCTACGAGCAGTACTTC.

Only a few counts were recorded for this clonotype. The chain links TRBV27 to TRBJ2-5; D gene unclear. The J call may be incorrect, as the DNA end agrees better with TRBJ2-7. Germline CDR1 is MNHEY and CDR2 is SMNVEV (reference sequence). The CDR3 is 13 residues long. CDR3 residues: CASKPISSYEQYF. CDR3 bases: TGTGCCAGCAAACCCATAAGCTCCTACGAGCAGTACTTC.

In this sample, this clonotype turned up a few times. The J gene is TRBJ1-2, the V gene TRBV11-2; 11 bases map to TRBD1. The length of the CDR3 is 16 residues. J was trimmed by 1 base and V by 3 bases; bases with no gene match: 4. CDR1 and CDR2 (germline): SGHAT, FQNNGV. In nucleotides, the CDR3 is TGTGCCAGCAGCTTGGGACAGGGGGAATATAACTATGGCTACACCTTC. Residues: CASSLGQGEYNYGYTF.

This clonotype was observed many times. V is TRBV29-1 and J is TRBJ2-1, with D possibly being TRBD1 or TRBD2 (5 bases each). This CDR3 region has 12 residues. Per germline, CDR1 SQVTM and CDR2 ANQGSEA. The V gene lost 7 bases and the J gene lost 4 bases, with 11 bases spanning the gap. The CDR3 DNA sequence: TGCAGCGCTAATGAGGGGTACAATGAGCAGTTCTTC. Translation gives CSANEGYNEQFF.

The CDR3 region is CASSPKTGTDAEQFF. The CDR3, as DNA: TGTGCCAGCAGCCCAAAGACAGGGACTGACGCTGAGCAGTTCTTC. V gene TRBV3-1 combines with J gene TRBJ2-1, with a possible D match to TRBD1 (7 bases). Deletions cut 4 bases from V and 9 bases from J, with 19 bases between. This CDR3 comprises 15 residues. Germline V lookup: CDR1 LGHDT, CDR2 YNNKEL (reference sequence).

In this sample, this clonotype turned up a few times. CDR3 region: CSVDGQGANYEQYF. In DNA, the CDR3 is TGCAGCGTTGACGGGCAGGGGGCCAACTACGAGCAGTACTTC. V usage is TRBV29-1 and J usage is TRBJ2-5; TRBD1 agrees at 8 bases. The J call is doubtful: the DNA matches TRBJ2-7 better. Germline loops: CDR1 SQVTM, CDR2 ANQGSEA. CDR3 length: 14 amino acids.

In this sample, this clonotype turned up a few times. The rearrangement uses TRBV29-1 and TRBJ1-4; D not certain. The CDR3 is 13 amino acids. Germline values: CDR1 SQVTM, CDR2 ANQGSEA. Trimming left V 7 bases short and J 6 bases short, with 15 bases between. CDR3 residues: CSAREPKYEKLFF. Written as DNA, the CDR3 is TGCAGCGCCCGTGAACCCAAGTATGAAAAACTGTTTTTT.

This clonotype showed up just a few times. This sequence joins TRBV2 and TRBJ1-2; D is uncertain. The CDR3 spans 14 residues. The V end lost 2 bases, the J end lost 5 bases, and 12 bases lay between the germline ends. The germline V gene encodes CDR1 SNHLY and CDR2 FYNNEI. The CDR3 sequence: CASSEISVGYGYTF. The DNA for the CDR3 is TGTGCCAGCAGTGAAATCAGTGTCGGGTATGGCTACACCTTC.

Of note for this clonotype: An end of the junction does not agree with germline; a read error may underlie this. Here the CDR3 DNA reads TGTGCCAGCAGTTCCCGGGGCGAGGATAGTGTTGAAGCCTTCTTT. It codes for CASSSRGEDSVEAFF. The chain recombines TRBV6-2 or TRBV6-3 with TRBJ1-1, with D perhaps TRBD1 (5 bases). Germline V CDR1 and CDR2: MNHEY, SVGEGT. The CDR3 has 15 residues.

The chain joins TRBV4-2 to TRBJ2-5, with 8 positions matching TRBD2. Germline V gives CDR1 LGHNA, CDR2 YNFKEQ. This CDR3 spans 16 amino acids. V lost 0 bases, J lost 3 bases, and 6 bases stayed unmatched. CDR3 region: CASSQDLAGLEETQYF. In DNA form, the CDR3 reads TGTGCCAGCAGCCAAGATTTGGCGGGACTAGAAGAGACCCAGTACTTC.

This chain connects TRBV5-5 to TRBJ2-3; TRBD1 matches 8 bases. Per germline, CDR1 SGHKS and CDR2 YYEKEE (reference sequence). V was clipped by 3 bases and J by 6 bases; unmatched bases: 6. This CDR3 has 14 residues. CDR3 region: CASSWTGNLDTQYF. The CDR3 DNA reads TGTGCCAGCAGCTGGACAGGGAATTTGGATACGCAGTATTTT.

This clonotype was counted a few times. The rearrangement uses TRBV27 and TRBJ2-5; 8 bases agree with TRBD2. TRBJ2-1 matches the DNA end more closely, so the J call is doubtful. Germline CDR1 is MNHEY and CDR2 is SMNVEV (reference sequence). CDR3 length: 15 amino acids. The CDR3 sequence: CASSRVTGGYNEQFF. The CDR3 coding sequence is TGTGCCAGCTCCCGGGTGACGGGAGGGTACAATGAGCAGTTCTTC.

This clonotype has a handful of counts. The rearrangement links TRBV4-1 to TRBJ2-5, with 10 bases identical to TRBD2. In germline, CDR1 is MGHRA, CDR2 YSYEKL. The CDR3 extends over 14 amino acids. The V and J ends lost 1 base and 5 bases, in that order; junction bases with no gene match: 1. CDR3 residues: CASSQGGLAETQYF. CDR3 sequence (DNA): TGCGCCAGCAGCCAAGGGGGACTAGCGGAGACCCAGTACTTC.

The V gene is TRBV12-3 or TRBV12-4, the J gene TRBJ2-2; no clear D. This CDR3 contains 16 residues. Trimming stripped 5 bases from V and 5 bases from J, with 18 bases between. CDR3 coding DNA: TGTGCCAGCAGTCCCCCCCGGCCAACCCATACCGGGGAGCTGTTTTTT. Translated, it gives CASSPPRPTHTGELFF.

The chain combines TRBV24-1 with TRBJ1-1, with TRBD1 matching 7 bases. This CDR3 region has 13 residues. V lost 1 base to trimming and J lost 7 bases; unmatched junction nucleotides: 2. CDR1 is KGHDR and CDR2 is SFDVKD in the germline V gene. The CDR3 sequence is CATSDFGTDEAFF. The CDR3 DNA follows: TGTGCCACCAGTGATTTTGGGACAGATGAAGCTTTCTTT.

There are a few counts of this clonotype. The CDR3 sequence: CASSLSRNYGYTF. The CDR3 region has the DNA TGCGCCAGCAGCTTGTCCAGGAACTATGGCTACACCTTC. V and J are TRBV5-1 and TRBJ1-2; D is unclear. This CDR3 region has 13 residues. Trimming cost V 1 base and J 2 bases, with 6 bases left between them. Germline-derived CDR1 and CDR2 are SGHRS and YFSETQ.

This clonotype was recorded only once. This chain uses TRBV20-1 with TRBJ2-1, with 9 nucleotides matching TRBD2. Germline assignment: CDR1 DFQATT and CDR2 SNEGSKA (reference sequence). There are 16 residues in the CDR3. The trim removed 4 bases at V and 7 bases at J, leaving 14 bases unmatched. In DNA form, the CDR3 reads TGCAGTGCTAAACCCCTTAGAGCGGGAGGTTTAAATGAGCAGTTCTTC. Protein sequence: CSAKPLRAGGLNEQFF.

The sample holds a few counts of this clonotype. The chain recombines TRBV28 with TRBJ1-2, with D perhaps matching TRBD1 (5 bases). V was pared by 5 bases and J by 7 bases, with 17 bases between. The CDR3 runs 14 residues. Germline CDR1 MDHEN, CDR2 SYDVKM. For the CDR3, the DNA is TGTGCCAGCAGTCCCCCCTTCGGGACGGGTGGCTACACCTTC. Its translation is CASSPPFGTGGYTF.

The V and J genes are TRBV5-1 and TRBJ2-7; D might be TRBD1 (5 bases). Germline V gene lookup returns CDR1 SGHRS and CDR2 YFSETQ. The CDR3 runs 14 residues. V shed 0 bases and J shed 5 bases, with 12 bases lying between them. CDR3 DNA sequence: TGCGCCAGCAGCTTGGCCGGTAGGGGCCACGAGCAGTACTTC. It yields the protein CASSLAGRGHEQYF. Complete variable domain (other parts from reference TRBV5-1 and TRBJ2-7): KAGVTQTPRYLIKTRGQQVTLSCSPISGHRSVSWYQQTPGQGLQFLFEYFSETQRNKGNFPGRFSGRQFSNSRSEMNVSTLELGDSALYLCASSLAGRGHEQYFGPGTRLTVT.

This rearrangement joins TRBV29-1 to TRBJ1-1; possibly TRBD1 for D (5 bases). This CDR3 is built from 12 residues. Germline V gene data show CDR1 as SQVTM and CDR2 as ANQGSEA. V lost 0 bases, J lost 9 bases, and 11 bases lay in between. The CDR3 protein is CSVEEVGEQAFF. The CDR3 DNA is TGCAGCGTTGAAGAGGTGGGGGAACAAGCTTTCTTT.

V gene TRBV3-1 combines with J gene TRBJ1-1, with D uncertain. The CDR3 covers 14 residues. The germline gives CDR1 LGHDT, CDR2 YNNKEL (reference sequence). Trimming left V 5 bases short and J 1 base short, with 11 bases between. The CDR3 here is CASSEILTNTEAFF. Here the CDR3 DNA reads TGTGCCAGCAGCGAAATCCTAACGAACACTGAAGCTTTCTTT.